This TCR beta chain was identified in a study of blood T cell repertoires in COVID-19. V was trimmed by 0 bases and J by 3 bases, leaving 9 bases between them. Germline V gene data show CDR1 as GTSNPN and CDR2 as SVGIG (reference sequence). CDR3 length: 13 amino acids. Authors' methods: Estimation of nucleated cell counts relied on the amplification of reference gene primers. The method was immunoSEQ multiplex PCR; TCRdb's version includes in-frame clones alone and lacks a portion of them. For V, J and clone size, that table is used; D and trimming come from the DNA. The table shows some 80,000 clones, with roughly 90% occurring only once.

The TCR originated in a woman of 80 years or more with active or convalescent COVID-19. Sequenced sample: peripheral blood. The V gene is TRBV30, the J gene TRBJ2-7, with D possibly being TRBD2 (6 bases). CDR3 amino acids: CAWSVLGLYEQYF. DNA for the CDR3: TGTGCCTGGAGTGTACTGGGACTCTACGAGCAGTACTTC.